The next 5 T cell receptor beta chains were all read from a single sample in a study of cytomegalovirus exposure and HLA in healthy donors. The PCR contained 60 Vbeta and 13 Jbeta primers. Sequencing was performed with immunoSEQ multiplex PCR; in TCRdb, only in-frame clones are kept and a portion is missing. The sample has roughly 100,000 clones, 78% seen once. Specimen: PBMCs. Every receptor here comes from a young man in good health and CMV-seronegative.

In this sample, this clone is medium-sized. The chain combines TRBV7-8 with TRBJ1-5, with no clear D. Germline CDR1 is SGHVS and CDR2 is FQNEAQ. Trimming took off 2 bases at V and 4 bases at J, with 15 bases between the two ends. The CDR3 length is 16 residues. The CDR3 DNA reads TGTGCCAGCAGCTTAACAGAGTATCCCCCTAATCAGCCCCAGCATTTT. Its translation is CASSLTEYPPNQPQHF.

The chain is built from TRBV4-1 and TRBJ2-2; D is perhaps TRBD2 (5 bases). V lost 4 bases to trimming and J lost 14 bases, with 14 bases between them. Germline values: CDR1 MGHRA, CDR2 YSYEKL. The CDR3 is 12 amino acids. In DNA form, the CDR3 reads TGCGCCAGCAGCCGAGAAACCGGGGTCCTGTTTTTT. This encodes CASSRETGVLFF.

This chain links TRBV6-1 with TRBJ1-5; D is unresolved. The V gene lost 1 base and the J gene lost 0 bases, with 25 bases spanning the gap. This CDR3 spans 21 amino acids. Germline-derived CDR1 and CDR2 are MNHNS and SASEGT. CDR3 protein: CASSEVRPGRSREDSNQPQHF. The DNA of the CDR3 is TGTGCCAGCAGTGAAGTTCGTCCCGGCAGGTCGCGAGAAGATAGCAATCAGCCCCAGCATTTT.

The chain couples TRBV27 to TRBJ1-5, with TRBD1 identical over 10 bases. V was clipped by 8 bases and J by 2 bases; unmatched bases: 12. CDR3 length: 17 amino acids. The germline V gene encodes CDR1 MNHEY and CDR2 SMNVEV (reference sequence). The CDR3 sequence is CASGSERGTGGNQPQHF. CDR3 nucleotides: TGTGCCAGCGGATCCGAAAGAGGGACAGGGGGCAATCAGCCCCAGCATTTT.

This chain joins TRBV5-5 and TRBJ1-3; 7 bases fit TRBD1. Germline assignment: CDR1 SGHKS and CDR2 YYEKEE (reference sequence). The CDR3 sequence is 16 residues long. V was pared by 4 bases and J by 0 bases, with 7 bases of the junction left unmatched. The CDR3 is CASSGRRTGSGNTIYF. Here the CDR3 DNA reads TGTGCCAGCAGCGGGCGACGGACAGGCTCTGGAAACACCATATATTTT.